The table lists the clone carrying this T cell receptor beta chain with a few counts. Its specificity is not known. A universal primer site came from template switching; cDNA carried unique molecular identifiers. MiXCR, run by TCRdb on the 5' RACE reads, gives a single entry per CDR3 protein. The repertoire holds around 220,000 distinct CDR3 sequences, with about 11% as singletons. The data are from a study of identical twins. General study points: Sharing of beta out-of-frame sequences by twins showed a weaker excess. Not following the same donors, the study drew its conclusions from cross-sectional statistical analysis.

The CDR3 runs to 13 residues. In germline, CDR1 is MNHEY, CDR2 SMNVEV (reference sequence). The ends were cut back, 4 bases at V and 2 bases at J, with 8 bases in the middle. V is TRBV27 and J is TRBJ1-2; no reliable D call. The receptor's source is a man in his fifties in good health. The sequenced material came from memory T cells sorted from blood. The CDR3 sequence is CASSSVGNYGYTF. The CDR3 coding sequence is TGTGCCAGCAGTTCGGTTGGGAACTATGGCTACACCTTC.